Below are 2 T cell receptor beta chains sequenced from a single sample in a study of cytomegalovirus exposure and HLA in healthy donors. The primer mix had 60 Vbeta and 13 Jbeta primers. Repertoires were generated with immunoSEQ multiplex PCR, while TCRdb's copy carries only in-frame clones and drops some. The table lists 110,000 to 150,000 clones, roughly 9.7% of them singletons. Input material: PBMCs. These receptors all come from a middle-aged man in good health and CMV-seronegative.

This clone was seen a handful of times. The rearrangement joins TRBV6-5 to TRBJ2-7; TRBD2 is a possible D gene (6 bases). V lost 8 bases and J 2 bases, leaving 16 bases between the germline ends. The V gene's germline CDR1 is MNHEY and CDR2 SVGAGI. This CDR3 is built from 14 residues. This CDR3 is CASGWGGRTYEQYF. In DNA form, the CDR3 reads TGTGCCAGCGGGTGGGGAGGCAGAACCTACGAGCAGTACTTC.

The chain couples TRBV28 to TRBJ2-7; tentative D call: TRBD1 (5 bases). The germline gives CDR1 MDHEN, CDR2 SYDVKM. The CDR3 runs to 14 residues. The germline V and J ends were trimmed by 11 bases and 0 bases, with 17 bases remaining between them. The DNA of the CDR3 is TGTGCCTCAAAAAGGGGCGGAAGCTCCTACGAGCAGTACTTC. Translation: CASKRGGSSYEQYF.